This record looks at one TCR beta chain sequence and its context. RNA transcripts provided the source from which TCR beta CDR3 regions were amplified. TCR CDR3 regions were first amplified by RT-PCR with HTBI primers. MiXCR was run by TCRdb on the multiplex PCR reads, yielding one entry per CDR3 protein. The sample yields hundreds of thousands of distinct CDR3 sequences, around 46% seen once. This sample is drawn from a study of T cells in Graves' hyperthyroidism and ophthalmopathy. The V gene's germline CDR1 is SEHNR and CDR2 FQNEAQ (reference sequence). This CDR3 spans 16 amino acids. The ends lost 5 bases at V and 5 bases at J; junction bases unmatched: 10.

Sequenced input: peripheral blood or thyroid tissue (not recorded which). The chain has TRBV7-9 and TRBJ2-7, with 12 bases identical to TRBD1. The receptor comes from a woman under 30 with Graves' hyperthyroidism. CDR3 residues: CASSPTTGTGGHEQYF. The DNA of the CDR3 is TGTGCCAGCAGCCCTACAACCGGGACAGGGGGCCACGAGCAGTACTTC.